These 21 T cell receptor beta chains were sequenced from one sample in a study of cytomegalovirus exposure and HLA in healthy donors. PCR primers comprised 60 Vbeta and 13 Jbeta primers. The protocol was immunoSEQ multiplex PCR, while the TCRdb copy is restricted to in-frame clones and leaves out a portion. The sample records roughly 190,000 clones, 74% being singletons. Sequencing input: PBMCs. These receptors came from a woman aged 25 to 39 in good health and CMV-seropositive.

CDR3 in DNA: TGTGCCAGCAGCGCCGACTTGAACACTGAAGCTTTCTTT. It codes for CASSADLNTEAFF. J is TRBJ1-1 and V is TRBV7-6; D gene uncertain. The CDR3 length is 13 residues. Germline CDR1 SGHVS, CDR2 FNYEAQ. V gave up 5 bases and J gave up 0 bases, with 7 bases separating them.

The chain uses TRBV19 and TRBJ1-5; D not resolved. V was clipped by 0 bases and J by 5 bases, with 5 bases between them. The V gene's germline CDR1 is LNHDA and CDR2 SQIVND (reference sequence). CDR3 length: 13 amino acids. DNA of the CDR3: TGTGCCAGTAGTATAGATCAGGATCAGCCCCAGCATTTT. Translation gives CASSIDQDQPQHF.

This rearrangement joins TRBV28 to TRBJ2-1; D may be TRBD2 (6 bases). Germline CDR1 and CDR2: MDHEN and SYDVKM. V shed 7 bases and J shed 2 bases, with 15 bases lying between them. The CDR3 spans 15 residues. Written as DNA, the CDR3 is TGTGCCAGCACCGAGTTAGCGGAAACCTACAATGAGCAGTTCTTC. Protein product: CASTELAETYNEQFF.

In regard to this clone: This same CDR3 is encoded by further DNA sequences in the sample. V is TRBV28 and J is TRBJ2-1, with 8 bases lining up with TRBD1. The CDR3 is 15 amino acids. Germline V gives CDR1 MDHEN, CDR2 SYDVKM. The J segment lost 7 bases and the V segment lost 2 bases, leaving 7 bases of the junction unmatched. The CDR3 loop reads CASSLRVTGVNEQFF. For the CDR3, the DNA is TGTGCCAGCAGTTTAAGGGTGACAGGGGTAAATGAGCAGTTCTTC.

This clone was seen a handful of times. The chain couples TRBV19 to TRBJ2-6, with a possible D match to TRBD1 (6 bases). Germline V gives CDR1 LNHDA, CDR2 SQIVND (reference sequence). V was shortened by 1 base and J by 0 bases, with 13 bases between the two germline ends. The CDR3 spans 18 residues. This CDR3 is CASSIGRGSTSGANVLTF. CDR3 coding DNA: TGTGCCAGTAGTATAGGCAGGGGCTCCACCTCTGGGGCCAACGTCCTGACTTTC.

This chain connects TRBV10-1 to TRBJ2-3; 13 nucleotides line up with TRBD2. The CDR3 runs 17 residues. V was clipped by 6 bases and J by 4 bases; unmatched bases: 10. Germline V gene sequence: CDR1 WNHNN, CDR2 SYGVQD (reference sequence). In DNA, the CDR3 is TGCGCCAGCAGCCGCGTCCCACTAGCGGGAGGGGCAGATACGCAGTATTTT. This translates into CASSRVPLAGGADTQYF.

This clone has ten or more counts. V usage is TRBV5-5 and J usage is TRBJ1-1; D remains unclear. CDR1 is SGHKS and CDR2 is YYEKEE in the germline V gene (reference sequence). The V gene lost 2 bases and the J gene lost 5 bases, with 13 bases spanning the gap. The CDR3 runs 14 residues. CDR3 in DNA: TGTGCCAGCAGCTTTGTAGAGGGCGGTACTGAAGCTTTCTTT. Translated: CASSFVEGGTEAFF.

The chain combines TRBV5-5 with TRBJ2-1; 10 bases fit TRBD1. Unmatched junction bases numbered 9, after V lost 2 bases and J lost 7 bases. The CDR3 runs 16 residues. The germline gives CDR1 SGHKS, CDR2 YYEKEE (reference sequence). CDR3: CASSLLTGGIVNEQFF. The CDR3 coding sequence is TGTGCCAGCAGCTTACTGACAGGGGGCATCGTAAATGAGCAGTTCTTC.

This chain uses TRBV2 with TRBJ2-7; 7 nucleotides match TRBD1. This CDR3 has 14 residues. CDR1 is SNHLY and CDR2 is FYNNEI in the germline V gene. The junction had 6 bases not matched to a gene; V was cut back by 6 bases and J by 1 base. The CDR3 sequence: CASRAQGISYEQYF. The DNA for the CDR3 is TGTGCCAGCAGAGCACAGGGGATTTCCTACGAGCAGTACTTC.

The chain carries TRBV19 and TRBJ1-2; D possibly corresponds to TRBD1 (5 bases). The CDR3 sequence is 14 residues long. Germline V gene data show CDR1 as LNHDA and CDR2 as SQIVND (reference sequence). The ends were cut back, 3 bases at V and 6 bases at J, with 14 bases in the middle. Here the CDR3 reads CASSMTGASHGYTF. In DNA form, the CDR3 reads TGTGCCAGTAGTATGACTGGGGCTTCACATGGCTACACCTTC.

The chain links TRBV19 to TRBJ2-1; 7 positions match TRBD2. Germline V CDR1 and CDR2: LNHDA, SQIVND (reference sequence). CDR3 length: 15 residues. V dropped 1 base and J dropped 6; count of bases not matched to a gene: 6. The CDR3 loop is CASSIGGTMGNEQFF. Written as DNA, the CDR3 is TGTGCCAGTAGTATAGGGGGGACTATGGGCAATGAGCAGTTCTTC.

CDR3: CASSSPGDAAYEQYF. The CDR3, as DNA: TGTGCCAGCAGTTCCCCAGGGGATGCGGCCTACGAGCAGTACTTC. The V and J genes are TRBV6-6 and TRBJ2-7; D is perhaps TRBD1 (6 bases). The V and J ends lost 4 bases and 2 bases respectively, with 15 bases between them. The CDR3 loop spans 15 amino acids. In germline, CDR1 is MNHNY, CDR2 SVGAGI (reference sequence).

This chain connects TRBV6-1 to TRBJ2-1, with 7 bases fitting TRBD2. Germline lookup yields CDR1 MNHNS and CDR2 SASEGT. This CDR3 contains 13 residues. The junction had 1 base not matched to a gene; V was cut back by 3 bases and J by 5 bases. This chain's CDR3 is CASSEGGNNEQFF. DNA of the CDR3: TGTGCCAGCAGTGAGGGGGGGAACAATGAGCAGTTCTTC.

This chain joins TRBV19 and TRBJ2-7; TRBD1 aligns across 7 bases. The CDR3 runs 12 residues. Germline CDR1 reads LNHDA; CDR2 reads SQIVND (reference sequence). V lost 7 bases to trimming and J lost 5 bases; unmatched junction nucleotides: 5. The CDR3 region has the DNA TGTGCCAGTAACGCAGGGGGTAACGAGCAGTACTTC. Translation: CASNAGGNEQYF.

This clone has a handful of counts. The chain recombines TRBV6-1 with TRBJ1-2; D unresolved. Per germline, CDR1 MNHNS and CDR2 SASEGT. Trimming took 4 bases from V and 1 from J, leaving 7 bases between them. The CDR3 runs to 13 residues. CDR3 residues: CASSATYNYGYTF. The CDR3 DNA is TGTGCCAGCAGTGCCACTTATAACTATGGCTACACCTTC.

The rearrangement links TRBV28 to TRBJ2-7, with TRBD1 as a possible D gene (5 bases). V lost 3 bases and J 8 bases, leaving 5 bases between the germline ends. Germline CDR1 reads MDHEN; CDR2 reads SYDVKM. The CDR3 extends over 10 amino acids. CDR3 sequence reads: CASSLDKQYF. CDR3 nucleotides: TGTGCCAGCAGTTTGGACAAGCAGTACTTC.

The CDR3, as DNA: TGCGCCAGCAGCTTGGACGGGGGTGTCGATCAGCCCCAGCATTTT. Protein product: CASSLDGGVDQPQHF. The chain couples TRBV5-1 to TRBJ1-5; tentatively, D is TRBD1 (5 bases). The CDR3 loop spans 15 amino acids. V was pared by 0 bases and J by 5 bases, with 12 bases between. The germline gives CDR1 SGHRS, CDR2 YFSETQ.

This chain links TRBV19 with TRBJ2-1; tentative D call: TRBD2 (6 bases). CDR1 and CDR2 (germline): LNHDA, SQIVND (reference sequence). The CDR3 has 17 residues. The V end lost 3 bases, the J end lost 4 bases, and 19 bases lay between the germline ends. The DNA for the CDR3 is TGTGCCAGTAGTATTGATAGCGGCCCCGGCACATACAATGAGCAGTTCTTC. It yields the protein CASSIDSGPGTYNEQFF.

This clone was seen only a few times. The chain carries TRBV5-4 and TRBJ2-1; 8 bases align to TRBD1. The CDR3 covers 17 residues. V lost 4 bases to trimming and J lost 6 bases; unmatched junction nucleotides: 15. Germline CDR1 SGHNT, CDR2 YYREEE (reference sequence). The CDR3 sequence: CASSTGIPGGLPNEQFF. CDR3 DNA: TGTGCCAGCAGCACAGGGATACCAGGGGGCTTGCCCAATGAGCAGTTCTTC.

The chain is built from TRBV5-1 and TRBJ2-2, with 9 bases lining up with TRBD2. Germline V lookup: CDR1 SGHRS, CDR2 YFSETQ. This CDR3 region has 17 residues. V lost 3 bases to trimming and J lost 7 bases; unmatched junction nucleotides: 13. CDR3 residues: CASSSPGVAGEDGELFF. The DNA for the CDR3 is TGCGCCAGCAGCTCCCCAGGAGTAGCGGGAGAAGACGGGGAGCTGTTTTTT. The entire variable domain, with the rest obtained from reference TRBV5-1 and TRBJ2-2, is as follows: KAGVTQTPRYLIKTRGQQVTLSCSPISGHRSVSWYQQTPGQGLQFLFEYFSETQRNKGNFPGRFSGRQFSNSRSEMNVSTLELGDSALYLCASSSPGVAGEDGELFFGEGSRLTVL.

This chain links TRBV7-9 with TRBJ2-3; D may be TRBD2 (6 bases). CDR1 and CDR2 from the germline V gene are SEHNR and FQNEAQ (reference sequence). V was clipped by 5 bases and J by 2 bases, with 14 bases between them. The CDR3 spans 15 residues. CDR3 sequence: CASSPGLPFTDTQYF. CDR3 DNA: TGTGCCAGCAGCCCGGGACTCCCTTTCACAGATACGCAGTATTTT.